These 25 T cell receptor beta chains came from one sample sequenced in a study of control samples from healthy donors and cancer patients. Measured with immunoSEQ multiplex PCR; TCRdb has only the in-frame clones, and not every one. The sample lists around 110,000 clones, over 75% seen once, with 1% to 1.4% in the top ten. Sequencing input: PBMCs. The source is a woman aged 45-59 years with colorectal cancer.

The table lists this clone with a count of one. The V and J genes are TRBV27 and TRBJ2-7; 11 bases are a match to TRBD2. CDR1 and CDR2 (germline): MNHEY, SMNVEV (reference sequence). The CDR3 runs 16 residues. Unmatched junction bases numbered 5, after V lost 2 bases and J lost 2 bases. CDR3 nucleotides: TGTGCCAGCAGTTTAGAGGGGACTAGCGGAGCCTACGAGCAGTACTTC. Translated: CASSLEGTSGAYEQYF.

V is TRBV9 and J is TRBJ2-7, with a tentative D call TRBD2 (5 bases). V lost 4 bases and J lost 7, with 15 bases in between. Per germline, CDR1 SGDLS and CDR2 YYNGEE. The CDR3 is 13 residues long. CDR3: CASSFTLAGEQYF. CDR3 coding DNA: TGTGCCAGCAGCTTTACCCTAGCCGGGGAGCAGTACTTC.

This chain uses TRBV5-1 with TRBJ2-3; perhaps TRBD1 as D (5 bases). The V gene's germline CDR1 is SGHRS and CDR2 YFSETQ. The V and J ends lost 0 bases and 4 bases respectively, with 12 bases between them. This CDR3 is built from 15 residues. The CDR3 reads CASSLGGYQADTQYF. In DNA, the CDR3 is TGCGCCAGCAGCTTGGGGGGCTACCAGGCAGATACGCAGTATTTT.

In its sample, this clone was seen once. The chain couples TRBV19 to TRBJ2-2; no firm D call. CDR1 LNHDA and CDR2 SQIVND come from the germline V gene (reference sequence). This CDR3 region has 14 residues. The V and J ends lost 6 bases and 2 bases respectively, with 10 bases between them. CDR3 nucleotides: TGTGCCAGTAGGAAATCGCCTAACACCGGGGAGCTGTTTTTT. Its protein product is CASRKSPNTGELFF.

The chain employs TRBV4-1 and TRBJ2-7; 8 nucleotides line up with TRBD1. The CDR3 totals 15 residues. Germline V gene lookup returns CDR1 MGHRA and CDR2 YSYEKL. Unmatched junction bases numbered 7, after V lost 4 bases and J lost 2 bases. The CDR3: CASSPGMGQAYEQYF. The CDR3 DNA reads as TGCGCCAGCAGCCCAGGGATGGGACAGGCCTACGAGCAGTACTTC.

This chain uses TRBV4-1 with TRBJ2-7, with unresolved D. Germline values: CDR1 MGHRA, CDR2 YSYEKL. CDR3 length: 18 residues. The ends were cut back, 3 bases at V and 4 bases at J, with 25 bases in the middle. The chain's CDR3 is CASSQPPPMGNPPYEQYF. In nucleotides, the CDR3 is TGCGCCAGCAGCCAGCCACCCCCGATGGGGAATCCTCCGTACGAGCAGTACTTC.

The gene calls are TRBV2 and TRBJ2-6, with D perhaps matching TRBD1 (6 bases). Trimming took 8 bases from V and 3 from J, leaving 8 bases between them. Per germline, CDR1 SNHLY and CDR2 FYNNEI. This CDR3 comprises 13 residues. The CDR3, as DNA: TGTGCCAGCGCAGGGGTTGGGGCCAACGTCCTGACTTTC. Residues: CASAGVGANVLTF.

This clone was recorded only once. The chain has TRBV21-1 and TRBJ2-2; the tabulated D call, TRBD2, remains unverified against the DNA. TRBV21-1 is flagged as a pseudogene. This CDR3 spans 18 amino acids. The CDR3: CASSKGAGGSLGTGELFF. The CDR3 bases are TGTGCCAGCAGCAAAGGTGCGGGAGGAAGCTTGGGCACCGGGGAGCTGTTTTTT.

V gene TRBV6-5 combines with J gene TRBJ1-2, with a possible D match to TRBD1 (6 bases). From germline, CDR1 is MNHEY and CDR2 SVGAGI. The V gene lost 4 bases and the J gene lost 4 bases, with 16 bases spanning the gap. This CDR3 is built from 15 residues. This CDR3 is CASSSHRERGYGYTF. The CDR3 nucleotides are TGTGCCAGCAGTTCCCACAGGGAACGGGGCTATGGCTACACCTTC.

This clone is a singleton in its sample. This chain links TRBV19 with TRBJ2-3, with 7 bases identical to TRBD2. The CDR3 contains 17 residues. The V and J ends lost 5 bases and 2 bases, in that order; junction bases with no gene match: 13. Germline lookup yields CDR1 LNHDA and CDR2 SQIVND (reference sequence). This chain's CDR3 is CASSHPLAGTTTDTQYF. The CDR3 DNA sequence: TGTGCCAGTAGTCATCCATTAGCGGGTACCACCACAGATACGCAGTATTTT.

This clone was detected once. The rearrangement uses TRBV11-2 and TRBJ1-1; 7 bases agree with TRBD1. Germline CDR1 SGHAT, CDR2 FQNNGV. After removal of 1 base from V and 1 base from J, the junction contained 3 bases not matched to a gene. The CDR3 consists of 15 residues. CDR3 in DNA: TGTGCCAGCAGCTTAGGACAGGGATCGAACACTGAAGCTTTCTTT. It is translated as CASSLGQGSNTEAFF.

This clone has just a few counts. The rearrangement uses TRBV30 and TRBJ2-1, with D tentatively TRBD1 or TRBD2 (5 bases each). Trimming shortened V by 2 bases and J by 5 bases, and 10 bases separated the two germline ends. The CDR3 runs 13 residues. Germline assignment: CDR1 GTSNPN and CDR2 SVGIG (reference sequence). The CDR3 sequence is CAWSPGRHNEQFF. The DNA of the CDR3 is TGTGCCTGGAGTCCGGGACGCCACAATGAGCAGTTCTTC.

The V and J genes are TRBV27 and TRBJ1-2, with 11 bases that match TRBD1. The ends lost 0 bases at V and 3 bases at J; junction bases unmatched: 9. CDR1 and CDR2 (germline): MNHEY, SMNVEV (reference sequence). CDR3 length equals 18 residues. The CDR3 reads CASSLSAVGQGAYYGYTF. In DNA, the CDR3 is TGTGCCAGCAGTTTATCGGCCGTCGGACAGGGGGCGTACTATGGCTACACCTTC.

The V gene is TRBV19, the J gene TRBJ1-2, with a weak D call TRBD1 (5 bases). This CDR3 has 14 residues. Trimming stripped 5 bases from V and 4 bases from J, with 14 bases between. Germline loops: CDR1 LNHDA, CDR2 SQIVND (reference sequence). CDR3 coding DNA: TGTGCCAGTAGTGACCAGGGACGCGTCTATGGCTACACCTTC. It translates to CASSDQGRVYGYTF.

The chain uses TRBV7-9 and TRBJ2-5; 9 positions match TRBD2. Germline lookup yields CDR1 SEHNR and CDR2 FQNEAQ (reference sequence). This CDR3 comprises 16 residues. The junction had 10 bases not matched to a gene; V was cut back by 4 bases and J by 4 bases. The CDR3 sequence: CASSSRQASGAETQYF. CDR3 sequence (DNA): TGTGCCAGCAGCTCCCGGCAGGCTAGCGGGGCAGAGACCCAGTACTTC.

V gene TRBV2 combines with J gene TRBJ2-3; 12 nucleotides match TRBD2. Trimming removed 6 bases from V and 2 bases from J; junction bases left unmatched: 12. The CDR3 contains 18 residues. The germline V gene encodes CDR1 SNHLY and CDR2 FYNNEI. CDR3 residues: CASRPITWTSGDTDTQYF. The CDR3 DNA is TGTGCCAGCAGACCTATTACTTGGACTAGCGGGGACACAGATACGCAGTATTTT.

The V gene is TRBV29-1, the J gene TRBJ2-7; perhaps TRBD1 as D (6 bases). V was cut by 2 bases and J by 4 bases, with 12 bases left in between. The V gene's germline CDR1 is SQVTM and CDR2 ANQGSEA. The CDR3 is made up of 13 amino acids. In nucleotides, the CDR3 is TGCAGCGTTGAAATCCCAGGGGCTTACGAGCAGTACTTC. It yields the protein CSVEIPGAYEQYF.

The CDR3 region is CAWSATENQPQHF. The CDR3 nucleotides are TGTGCCTGGAGTGCGACGGAGAATCAGCCCCAGCATTTT. This rearrangement joins TRBV30 to TRBJ1-5; D gene ambiguous. The V gene lost 1 base and the J gene lost 4 bases, with 8 bases spanning the gap. Germline values: CDR1 GTSNPN, CDR2 SVGIG (reference sequence). The CDR3 covers 13 residues.

The chain links TRBV5-1 to TRBJ1-2; possibly TRBD1 for D (5 bases). V lost 4 bases and J 3 bases, leaving 7 bases between the germline ends. Germline loops: CDR1 SGHRS, CDR2 YFSETQ. The CDR3 totals 12 residues. CDR3 sequence (DNA): TGCGCCAGCAGCGTGACAGACTATGGCTACACCTTC. It specifies CASSVTDYGYTF.

This clone was detected once. CDR3 coding DNA: TGTGCCAGCAGCCAGGCTACAGATACGCAGTATTTT. Amino acids: CASSQATDTQYF. The J gene is TRBJ2-3, the V gene TRBV12-3 or TRBV12-4; D gene unclear. V lost 6 bases, J lost 3 bases, and 7 bases lay in between. This CDR3 comprises 12 residues.

The chain employs TRBV15 and TRBJ2-3; 9 positions match TRBD2. V shed 6 bases and J 4 bases; nucleotides not matched to a gene: 5. Per germline, CDR1 LNHNV and CDR2 YYDKDF (reference sequence). This CDR3 contains 14 residues. The CDR3 DNA sequence: TGTGCCACCAGTATCGGCGGGGGGGCAGATACGCAGTATTTT. Encoded protein: CATSIGGGADTQYF. The whole variable domain, remainder taken from reference TRBV15 and TRBJ2-3, is DAMVIQNPRYQVTQFGKPVTLSCSQTLNHNVMYWYQQKSSQAPKLLFHYYDKDFNNEADTPDNFQSRRPNTSFCFLDIRSPGLGDTAMYLCATSIGGGADTQYFGPGTRLTVL.

The rearrangement links TRBV19 to TRBJ2-4; 8 bases match TRBD2. The CDR3 length is 13 residues. With 2 bases clipped from V and 6 bases from J, the junction kept 0 bases outside the gene matches. Germline CDR1 and CDR2: LNHDA and SQIVND (reference sequence). CDR3 bases: TGTGCCAGTAGTATACGGGAGGGAAACATTCAGTACTTC. Protein sequence: CASSIREGNIQYF.

The rearrangement joins TRBV28 to TRBJ1-4, with D possibly being TRBD1 (5 bases). Trimming pared 6 bases from V and 8 bases from J, leaving 16 bases between. This CDR3 has 14 amino acids. Per the germline V gene, CDR1 is MDHEN and CDR2 is SYDVKM. CDR3 protein: CASRGSGKGEKLFF. CDR3 DNA sequence: TGTGCCAGCAGGGGTAGTGGTAAGGGGGAAAAACTGTTTTTT.

The rearrangement links TRBV6-1 to TRBJ1-2; tentative D call: TRBD1 (6 bases). The V gene lost 4 bases and the J gene lost 5 bases, with 23 bases spanning the gap. This CDR3 spans 17 amino acids. CDR1 and CDR2 (germline): MNHNS, SASEGT. This CDR3 is CASSVRQAEALRYGYTF. For the CDR3, the DNA is TGTGCCAGCAGTGTCCGACAGGCAGAGGCCCTCCGGTATGGCTACACCTTC.

The chain joins TRBV28 to TRBJ1-6; perhaps TRBD1 as D (5 bases). The CDR3 is made up of 16 amino acids. Trimming removed 5 bases at V and 0 bases at J, with 11 bases between. Per germline, CDR1 MDHEN and CDR2 SYDVKM. This CDR3 is CASSPGTSSYNSPLHF. DNA of the CDR3: TGTGCCAGCAGTCCCGGGACGAGCTCCTATAATTCACCCCTCCACTTT.